What follows describes a single TCR beta chain. Antigen specificity is unknown. This sample stems from a study of T cell responses to AZD1222 COVID-19 vaccine. Whole-study findings and limits: It should be noted that donors were predominantly white British and more often female, and clonal diversity was possibly underestimated. Baseline serology detected seropositivity in only six AZD1222 recipients. Increases in Spike-specific TCR breadth and depth were seen after two AZD1222 doses.

The protocol was immunoSEQ multiplex PCR, while the TCRdb copy is restricted to in-frame clones and leaves out a portion. The sample gives approximately 160,000 clones, roughly 89% of which show up once; about 5% is in the top ten. The V end was cut by 0 bases, the J end by 5 bases, with 13 bases between. Per the germline V gene, CDR1 is KGHSH and CDR2 is LQKENI. The CDR3 extends over 15 amino acids. This chain uses TRBV18 with TRBJ2-5; D gene ambiguous. The material was peripheral blood, obtained on day 0 of AZD1222 vaccination. The clonotype originates from an adult in good health. CDR3 sequence: CASSPPGRRRETQYF. The CDR3 region has the DNA TGTGCCAGCTCACCACCCGGACGGAGAAGGGAGACCCAGTACTTC.